This entry features one T cell receptor beta chain sequence. With V trimmed by 3 bases and J by 6 bases, 4 bases remained unmatched. Germline assignment: CDR1 MNHEY and CDR2 SMNVEV (reference sequence). CDR3 length: 14 amino acids. This record belongs to a study of blood T cell repertoires in COVID-19. Study overall: The cDNA or gDNA used as material had been derived from T cells, B-cell-depleted T cells, or PBMCs.

The assay was immunoSEQ multiplex PCR, and TCRdb's table has in-frame clones only and misses some. In the table there are approximately 200,000 clones, roughly 90% of which are singletons. The clonotype comes from a woman in her fifties or sixties with acute or convalescent COVID-19. Sequencing was carried out using peripheral blood. The chain is built from TRBV27 and TRBJ2-3; 9 positions agree with TRBD2. As DNA, the CDR3 is TGTGCCAGCAGTTTGGCTAGCGGGACGGATACGCAGTATTTT. Translation: CASSLASGTDTQYF.